This entry lists 31 T cell receptor beta chains sequenced from one sample in a study of T cell responses to AZD1222 COVID-19 vaccine. Generated by immunoSEQ multiplex PCR, the TCRdb table keeps only in-frame clones and is missing some. There are some 96,000 clones in the sample; around nine tenths occur only once, and 15% to 20% lies in the top ten. The material sequenced was peripheral blood, taken on day 0 of AZD1222 vaccination. Receptor source: an adult in good health.

The chain carries TRBV3-1 (or the pseudogene TRBV3-2) and TRBJ1-1; maybe TRBD1 (6 bases). The CDR3 is made up of 13 amino acids. V was cut by 1 base and J by 6 bases, with 9 bases left in between. The V gene's germline CDR1 is LGHDT and CDR2 YNNKEL (reference sequence). The CDR3 coding sequence is TGTGCCAGCAGCCAAGCCAGGACAGCTGAAGCTTTCTTT. It encodes CASSQARTAEAFF.

The chain employs TRBV19 and TRBJ1-2; TRBD1 agrees at 9 bases. CDR1 is LNHDA, CDR2 SQIVND, per germline (reference sequence). Trimming at V came to 6 bases and at J to 4 bases, leaving 12 bases not matched to a gene. The CDR3 consists of 16 residues. In DNA, the CDR3 is TGTGCCAGTAGCCTTGGACAGGGGAGTTTTAGCTATGGCTACACCTTC. Translation: CASSLGQGSFSYGYTF.

The chain uses TRBV5-6 and TRBJ2-2, with D tentatively TRBD1 (6 bases). Germline CDR1 reads SGHDT; CDR2 reads YYEEEE. This CDR3 is built from 16 residues. V lost 4 bases and J lost 5, with 18 bases in between. CDR3 loop: CASSITLRGGTGELFF. In DNA form, the CDR3 reads TGTGCCAGCAGCATCACACTCAGAGGGGGAACCGGGGAGCTGTTTTTT. The full variable domain, with the rest looked up from reference TRBV5-6 and TRBJ2-2, is DAGVTQSPTHLIKTRGQQVTLRCSPKSGHDTVSWYQQALGQGPQFIFQYYEEEERQRGNFPDRFSGHQFPNYSSELNVNALLLGDSALYLCASSITLRGGTGELFFGEGSRLTVL.

The chain is built from TRBV5-6 and TRBJ2-7, with D uncertain. CDR3 length: 11 amino acids. Germline V gives CDR1 SGHDT, CDR2 YYEEEE. Between the trimmed V and J ends, which lost 7 bases and 1 base, there was a span of 6 bases. CDR3 nucleotide sequence: TGTGCCAGCCACAGTTCCTACGAGCAGTACTTC. Encoded protein: CASHSSYEQYF.

The chain has TRBV6-5 and TRBJ1-2; D not resolved. Trimming took 5 bases from V and 2 from J, leaving 12 bases between them. From germline, CDR1 is MNHEY and CDR2 SVGAGI. This CDR3 spans 14 amino acids. CDR3 sequence (DNA): TGTGCCAGCAGTCTTGGGTTCTCCAACTATGGCTACACCTTC. This encodes CASSLGFSNYGYTF.

This chain links TRBV13 with TRBJ1-3; D uncertain. Per the germline V gene, CDR1 is PRHDT and CDR2 is FYEKMQ (reference sequence). The CDR3 consists of 15 residues. The ends were cut back, 5 bases at V and 0 bases at J, with 11 bases in the middle. The CDR3 protein is CASSAVASSGNTIYF. The CDR3 DNA is TGTGCCAGCAGCGCGGTGGCAAGCTCTGGAAACACCATATATTTT.

The V and J genes are TRBV5-4 and TRBJ1-3; D gene ambiguous. The CDR3 consists of 16 residues. V was cut by 4 bases and J by 2 bases, with 16 bases left in between. CDR1 is SGHNT, CDR2 YYREEE, per germline (reference sequence). CDR3 sequence reads: CASSRERSSPGNTIYF. The CDR3 DNA reads TGTGCCAGCAGCCGGGAACGAAGTAGCCCTGGAAACACCATATATTTT.

The CDR3 protein is CASSIKGLTEAFF. Written as DNA, the CDR3 is TGTGCCAGTAGTATAAAGGGTCTAACTGAAGCTTTCTTT. The chain is built from TRBV19 and TRBJ1-1; D unresolved. The CDR3 has 13 residues. From germline, CDR1 is LNHDA and CDR2 SQIVND (reference sequence). The V end lost 2 bases, the J end lost 5 bases, and 9 bases lay between the germline ends. The full variable domain, with the rest looked up from reference TRBV19 and TRBJ1-1, is DGGITQSPKYLFRKEGQNVTLSCEQNLNHDAMYWYRQDPGQGLRLIYYSQIVNDFQKGDIAEGYSVSREKKESFPLTVTSAQKNPTAFYLCASSIKGLTEAFFGQGTRLTVV.

This chain links TRBV5-1 with TRBJ1-1; 9 bases are a match to TRBD1. Germline V gives CDR1 SGHRS, CDR2 YFSETQ. CDR3 length: 15 residues. Trimming at V came to 4 bases and at J to 0 bases, leaving 4 bases not matched to a gene. CDR3 sequence reads: CASSGQGLMNTEAFF. CDR3 DNA sequence: TGCGCCAGCAGCGGACAGGGGTTGATGAACACTGAAGCTTTCTTT. Together with reference TRBV5-1 and TRBJ1-1, the CDR3 gives the full variable domain: KAGVTQTPRYLIKTRGQQVTLSCSPISGHRSVSWYQQTPGQGLQFLFEYFSETQRNKGNFPGRFSGRQFSNSRSEMNVSTLELGDSALYLCASSGQGLMNTEAFFGQGTRLTVV.

The chain links TRBV3-1 (or the pseudogene TRBV3-2) to TRBJ2-2; D call uncertain. The CDR3 is made up of 15 amino acids. Germline CDR1 LGHDT, CDR2 YNNKEL (reference sequence). The V end lost 4 bases, the J end lost 2 bases, and 11 bases lay between the germline ends. The CDR3 here is CASSPLRGNTGELFF. In DNA form, the CDR3 reads TGTGCCAGCAGCCCCCTCCGCGGTAACACCGGGGAGCTGTTTTTT.

V gene TRBV29-1 combines with J gene TRBJ2-1; 11 bases line up with TRBD2. Trimming cost V 4 bases and J 4 bases; bases outside gene matches: 3. This CDR3 has 14 amino acids. Per germline, CDR1 SQVTM and CDR2 ANQGSEA. CDR3 bases: TGCAGCGTTGGACTAGCGGGACCTTACAATGAGCAGTTCTTC. Protein sequence: CSVGLAGPYNEQFF.

The genes are TRBV25-1 and TRBJ2-7; 7 positions agree with TRBD1. Germline assignment: CDR1 MGHDK and CDR2 SYGVNS. With V trimmed by 3 bases and J by 9 bases, 5 bases remained unmatched. CDR3 length equals 12 residues. For the CDR3, the DNA is TGTGCCAGCAGTGATAGACAGGGCAGGCAGTACTTC. Translation: CASSDRQGRQYF.

This chain joins TRBV19 and TRBJ1-1; D is unclear. The CDR3 runs to 15 residues. Trimming removed 3 bases from V and 0 bases from J, with 11 bases in between. CDR1 and CDR2 from the germline V gene are LNHDA and SQIVND (reference sequence). The CDR3 DNA reads TGTGCCAGTAGTATTCGCGGGAACTTGAACACTGAAGCTTTCTTT. Its translation is CASSIRGNLNTEAFF.

The V gene is TRBV9, the J gene TRBJ1-3, with D hard to call. The CDR3 totals 15 residues. V shed 0 bases and J shed 8 bases, with 15 bases lying between them. Germline V lookup: CDR1 SGDLS, CDR2 YYNGEE. CDR3 sequence: CASSVGPAKADTIYF. Written as DNA, the CDR3 is TGTGCCAGCAGCGTAGGTCCGGCCAAGGCGGACACCATATATTTT.

Worth noting for this clone: This may be a read error: a much more frequent sequence differs by one nucleotide. In nucleotides, the CDR3 is TGTGCCAGCAGCTCCGACAGGTACGAGCAGTACTTC. Protein sequence: CASSSDRYEQYF. The V gene is TRBV11-3, the J gene TRBJ2-7; TRBD1 is a possible D gene (6 bases). The germline V gene encodes CDR1 SGHNT and CDR2 YENEEA. This CDR3 is 12 amino acids long. Trimming cost V 4 bases and J 4 bases, with 8 bases left between them.

The V call is TRBV6-2 or TRBV6-3, the J call TRBJ2-2, with 10 bases identical to TRBD1. In germline, CDR1 is MNHEY, CDR2 SVGEGT. The CDR3 extends over 16 amino acids. J gave up 4 bases and V 5 bases, and 7 bases lay outside the gene matches. CDR3: CASSPDRGLGTGELFF. DNA for the CDR3: TGTGCCAGCAGTCCCGACAGGGGGCTGGGCACCGGGGAGCTGTTTTTT.

The rearrangement links TRBV4-1 to TRBJ2-6, with 10 bases matching TRBD1. The CDR3 is made up of 18 amino acids. Germline CDR1 and CDR2: MGHRA and YSYEKL. Germline trimming cut 2 bases from V and 2 bases from J; bases unmatched to any gene: 6. The CDR3 DNA reads as TGCGCCAGCAGCCAACGGACAGGGGGGATCCCTGGGGCCAACGTCCTGACTTTC. It specifies CASSQRTGGIPGANVLTF.

The chain combines TRBV12-5 with TRBJ2-3; the match to TRBD2 covers 8 bases. The CDR3 is made up of 15 amino acids. V trimming: 0 bases; J trimming: 5 bases; junction bases outside the gene matches: 4. CDR1 and CDR2 (germline): LGHNT, FRNRAP. The CDR3 loop reads CASGLVVAGGDTQYF. The CDR3 DNA reads as TGTGCTAGTGGTTTGGTAGTTGCGGGAGGAGATACGCAGTATTTT. The entire variable domain, with the rest obtained from reference TRBV12-5 and TRBJ2-3, is as follows: DARVTQTPRHKVTEMGQEVTMRCQPILGHNTVFWYRQTMMQGLELLAYFRNRAPLDDSGMPKDRFSAEMPDATLATLKIQPSEPRDSAVYFCASGLVVAGGDTQYFGPGTRLTVL.

For this clone: The same CDR3 also results from other DNA sequences found in this sample. V gene TRBV5-1 combines with J gene TRBJ2-6; D remains unclear. V was trimmed by 0 bases and J by 3 bases, leaving 10 bases between them. The germline CDR1 and CDR2 sequences are SGHRS and YFSETQ. The CDR3 has 16 residues. The CDR3 DNA follows: TGCGCCAGCAGCTTGGGGGCTAGGGTTGGGGCCAACGTCCTGACTTTC. Translated: CASSLGARVGANVLTF. Filled out from reference TRBV5-1 and TRBJ2-6, the complete variable domain reads KAGVTQTPRYLIKTRGQQVTLSCSPISGHRSVSWYQQTPGQGLQFLFEYFSETQRNKGNFPGRFSGRQFSNSRSEMNVSTLELGDSALYLCASSLGARVGANVLTFGAGSRLTVL.

This chain connects TRBV5-1 to TRBJ1-4; 7 bases match TRBD1. CDR1 and CDR2 from the germline V gene are SGHRS and YFSETQ. Germline trimming cut 4 bases from V and 1 base from J; bases unmatched to any gene: 4. This CDR3 has 15 amino acids. The CDR3 here is CASSTRQGTNEKLFF. The CDR3 DNA reads as TGCGCCAGCAGCACGCGACAGGGAACTAATGAAAAACTGTTTTTT.

J is TRBJ1-1 and V is TRBV7-9; D might be TRBD1 (5 bases). V lost 3 bases to trimming and J lost 3 bases, with 8 bases between them. Germline CDR1 and CDR2: SEHNR and FQNEAQ (reference sequence). The CDR3 is 13 amino acids. CDR3 DNA: TGTGCCAGCAGCTTGGGGGTGGACACTGAAGCTTTCTTT. Translation: CASSLGVDTEAFF.

The rearrangement links TRBV4-1 to TRBJ2-2; D perhaps matches TRBD1 (6 bases). Germline V gives CDR1 MGHRA, CDR2 YSYEKL. This CDR3 is 15 amino acids long. Between the trimmed V and J ends, which lost 0 bases and 6 bases, there was a span of 11 bases. The CDR3 DNA is TGCGCCAGCAGCCAAGATCGGACAGTGGCCGGGGAGCTGTTTTTT. Protein sequence: CASSQDRTVAGELFF.

The rearrangement uses TRBV27 and TRBJ1-4, with D possibly being TRBD1 (6 bases). Germline V gives CDR1 MNHEY, CDR2 SMNVEV (reference sequence). The V end was cut by 3 bases, the J end by 3 bases, with 17 bases between. This CDR3 is built from 17 residues. CDR3 protein: CASSLGYTGISNEKLFF. The CDR3 DNA is TGTGCCAGCAGTTTGGGATATACAGGGATTTCTAATGAAAAACTGTTTTTT.

This chain connects TRBV7-2 to TRBJ1-1, with D possibly TRBD1 on 5 matching bases. Trimming took 3 bases from V and 6 from J, leaving 14 bases between them. Germline V gene sequence: CDR1 SGHTA, CDR2 FQGNSA. This CDR3 has 14 residues. CDR3 in DNA: TGTGCCAGCAGCTTCGTAGGGGTTGGCTCTGAAGCTTTCTTT. It encodes CASSFVGVGSEAFF.

This rearrangement joins TRBV19 to TRBJ1-4; D ambiguous. The germline CDR1 and CDR2 sequences are LNHDA and SQIVND (reference sequence). The CDR3 extends over 14 amino acids. Between the trimmed V and J ends, which lost 2 bases and 5 bases, there was a span of 9 bases. CDR3 DNA: TGTGCCAGTAGTATAAGGGCAGCAAATGAAAAACTGTTTTTT. Translated: CASSIRAANEKLFF.

The V and J genes are TRBV7-2 and TRBJ1-6; D possibly corresponds to TRBD1 (5 bases). Germline-derived CDR1 and CDR2 are SGHTA and FQGNSA. The CDR3 totals 17 residues. V was cut by 5 bases and J by 7 bases, with 21 bases left in between. The CDR3 reads CASSEIRATDNNSPLHF. CDR3 bases: TGTGCCAGCAGCGAGATTAGGGCGACAGATAACAATTCACCCCTCCACTTT.

V is TRBV7-2 and J is TRBJ2-7; D may be TRBD1 (5 bases). V was shortened by 5 bases and J by 1 base, with 15 bases between the two germline ends. Per germline, CDR1 SGHTA and CDR2 FQGNSA. The CDR3 extends over 15 amino acids. Written as DNA, the CDR3 is TGTGCCAGCAGCCCAGGGCCTGACCGGTCCTACGAGCAGTACTTC. Translated, it gives CASSPGPDRSYEQYF. The variable domain in full, completed from reference TRBV7-2 and TRBJ2-7, reads GAGVSQSPSNKVTEKGKDVELRCDPISGHTALYWYRQSLGQGLEFLIYFQGNSAPDKSGLPSDRFSAERTGGSVSTLTIQRTQQEDSAVYLCASSPGPDRSYEQYFGPGTRLTVT.

The DNA of the CDR3 is TGCGCCAGCAGCTTGGCTTCTACGGGGAACACTGAAGCTTTCTTT. It is translated as CASSLASTGNTEAFF. V gene TRBV5-1 combines with J gene TRBJ1-1; D is ambiguous. The CDR3 length is 15 residues. Germline V gives CDR1 SGHRS, CDR2 YFSETQ. V shed 0 bases and J shed 1 base, with 10 bases lying between them.

The chain joins TRBV27 to TRBJ2-3, with TRBD1 matching over 11 bases. Germline V gene lookup returns CDR1 MNHEY and CDR2 SMNVEV (reference sequence). The junction had 9 bases not matched to a gene; V was cut back by 6 bases and J by 1 base. The CDR3 totals 17 residues. This CDR3 reads CASRARTGGFGTDTQYF. The CDR3 coding sequence is TGTGCCAGCAGAGCGAGGACAGGGGGCTTCGGCACAGATACGCAGTATTTT.

The table lists this clone with a count of one. The J gene is TRBJ2-7, the V gene TRBV6-5; 9 nucleotides line up with TRBD2. Germline lookup yields CDR1 MNHEY and CDR2 SVGAGI. J lost 7 bases, V lost 7 bases, and 8 bases had no gene match. This CDR3 contains 13 residues. CDR3 in DNA: TGTGCCAGCACCGAGAGCGGGGGGCTTGAGCAGTACTTC. It codes for CASTESGGLEQYF.

The V call is TRBV2, the J call TRBJ1-4, with unresolved D. V was shortened by 2 bases and J by 4 bases, with 2 bases between the two germline ends. The CDR3 length is 12 residues. Germline assignment: CDR1 SNHLY and CDR2 FYNNEI. The CDR3 protein is CASSERNEKLFF. In DNA, the CDR3 is TGTGCCAGCAGTGAACGTAATGAAAAACTGTTTTTT.